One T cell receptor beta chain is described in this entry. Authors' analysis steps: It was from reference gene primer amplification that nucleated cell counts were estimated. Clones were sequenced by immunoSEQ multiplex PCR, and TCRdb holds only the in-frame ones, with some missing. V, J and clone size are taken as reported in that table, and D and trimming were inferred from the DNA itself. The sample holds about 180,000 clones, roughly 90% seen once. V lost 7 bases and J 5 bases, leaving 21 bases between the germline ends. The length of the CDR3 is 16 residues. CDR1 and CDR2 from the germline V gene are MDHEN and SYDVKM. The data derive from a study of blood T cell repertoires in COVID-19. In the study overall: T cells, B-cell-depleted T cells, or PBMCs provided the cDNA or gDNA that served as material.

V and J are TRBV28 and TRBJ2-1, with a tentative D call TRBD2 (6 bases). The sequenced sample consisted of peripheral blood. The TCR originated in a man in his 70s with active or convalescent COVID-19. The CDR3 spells CASTPQPRRADNEQFF. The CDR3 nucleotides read TGTGCCAGCACCCCCCAGCCCAGGAGGGCGGACAATGAGCAGTTCTTC.